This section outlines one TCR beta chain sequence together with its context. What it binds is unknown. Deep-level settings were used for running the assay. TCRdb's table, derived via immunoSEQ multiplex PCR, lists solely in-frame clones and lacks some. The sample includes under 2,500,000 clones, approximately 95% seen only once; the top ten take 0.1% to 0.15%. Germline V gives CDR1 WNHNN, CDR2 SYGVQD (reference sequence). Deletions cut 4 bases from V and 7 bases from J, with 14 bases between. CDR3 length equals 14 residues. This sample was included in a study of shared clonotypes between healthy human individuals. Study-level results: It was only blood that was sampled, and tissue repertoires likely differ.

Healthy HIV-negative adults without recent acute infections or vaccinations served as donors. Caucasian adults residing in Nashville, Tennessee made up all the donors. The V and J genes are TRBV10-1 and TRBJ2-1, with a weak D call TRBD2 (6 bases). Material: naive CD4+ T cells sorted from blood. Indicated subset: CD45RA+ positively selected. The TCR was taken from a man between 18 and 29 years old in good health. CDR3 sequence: CASSGGFAGNEQFF. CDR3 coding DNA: TGCGCCAGCAGTGGCGGCTTTGCGGGGAATGAGCAGTTCTTC.